This TCR beta chain was captured by sequencing in a study of T cells in Graves' hyperthyroidism and ophthalmopathy. Details on this clonotype: One end of the junction does not line up with germline, which may come from a read error.

Germline-derived CDR1 and CDR2 are SGHTA and FQGNSA. This CDR3 has 17 residues. RNA transcripts provided the source from which TCR beta CDR3 regions were amplified. Carried out on the TCR CDR3, a first-round RT-PCR used the HTBI primer set. MiXCR, applied by TCRdb to the multiplex PCR reads, yields one record per CDR3 protein. The sample holds about 480,000 distinct CDR3 sequences, approximately 15% seen once. The sequencing sample was made of blood. V is TRBV7-2 and J is TRBJ1-1, with D unresolved. This receptor was obtained from a woman between 18 and 29 years old with Graves' hyperthyroidism. In nucleotides, the CDR3 is TGTGCCAACAGCCAAGACCCAATCAGGACCCCAAACACTGAAGCTTTCTTT. Translated, it gives CANSQDPIRTPNTEAFF.